This TCR beta chain derives from a study of blood T cell repertoires in COVID-19. As for the study in general: The origin of the acute and convalescent COVID-19 samples was the United States, Italy and Spain. Sample material is recorded as cDNA or gDNA derived from T cells, B-cell-depleted T cells, or PBMCs.

In the original analysis: Scientists estimated how many nucleated cells there were by amplifying reference gene primers. Sequencing was performed with immunoSEQ multiplex PCR; in TCRdb, only in-frame clones are kept and a portion is missing. The V and J calls and the clone size are those of that table, but D and trimming were determined from the DNA. The sample has 500,000 to 600,000 clones; 85% to 90% are singletons. Enrollment of patients from Seattle took place during active infection, with longitudinal follow-up. This CDR3 has 14 residues. Germline values: CDR1 SGHVS, CDR2 FQNEAQ. Trimming removed 5 bases from V and 9 bases from J; junction bases left unmatched: 8.

The receptor was isolated from a woman aged 50 to 60 with COVID-19, enrolled during active disease. The V call is TRBV7-8, the J call TRBJ2-1; 9 bases match TRBD2. The specimen sequenced was peripheral blood. CDR3 sequence: CASSQWTSAFEQFF. CDR3 bases: TGTGCCAGCAGCCAATGGACTAGCGCGTTTGAGCAGTTCTTC.